Listed below are T cell receptor beta chains from one sample, sequenced in a study of cytomegalovirus exposure and HLA in healthy donors. The table came from immunoSEQ multiplex PCR; TCRdb's copy has only in-frame clones and leaves some out. The sample has 150,000 to 200,000 clones. Input material: PBMCs. These receptors all stem from a man aged 25 to 40 in good health and CMV-seronegative. Both conserved end residues are part of each CDR3. The D gene is left open where the match is weak.

D	V	J	DNA	CDR3
TRBD2	TRBV9	TRBJ2-6	TGTGCCAGCAGCGGTAGCGGGAGGGCCACGGGGGCCAACGTCCTGACTTTC	CASSGSGRATGANVLTF
.	TRBV30	TRBJ2-7	TGTGCCTGGAGTCCCGGGGGGCGGGAGCAGTACTTC	CAWSPGGREQYF
.	TRBV19	TRBJ1-2	TGTGCCAGTAGTCCCACAGGCGACTATGGCTACACCTTC	CASSPTGDYGYTF
TRBD1	TRBV4-3	TRBJ1-2	TGCGCCAGCAGCCCCCTTGGGACAGGAGCTAACTATGGCTACACCTTC	CASSPLGTGANYGYTF
TRBD1	TRBV4-3	TRBJ2-7	TGCGCCAGCAGCCACGGACAGGGTGCGTACGAGCAGTACTTC	CASSHGQGAYEQYF
.	TRBV18	TRBJ2-3	TGTGCCAGCTCACCCTCAGGGATGGGGACAGATACGCAGTATTTT	CASSPSGMGTDTQYF
.	TRBV21-1	TRBJ2-7	TGTGCCAGCAGCAAAGCTGCGTCGGGGGGGCTCGAGCAGTACTTC	CASSKAASGGLEQYF
.	TRBV30	TRBJ1-2	TGTGCCTGGAGTCCGTGGCAGGAAAACTATGGCTACACCTTC	CAWSPWQENYGYTF
.	TRBV7-3	TRBJ2-6	TGTGCCAGCAGCTCGCAGCTCAGGGTATCCGGGGCCAACGTCCTGACTTTC	CASSSQLRVSGANVLTF
.	TRBV4-1	TRBJ2-1	TGCGCCAGCAGCCAAGGGATCTACAGCGGCTCCTACAATGAGCAGTTCTTC	CASSQGIYSGSYNEQFF
.	TRBV6-5	TRBJ1-1	TGTGCCAGCAGTTACGGGCAGGGCGAGATGAACACTGAAGCTTTCTTT	CASSYGQGEMNTEAFF
TRBD1	TRBV7-9	TRBJ1-1	TGTGCCAGCAGCTTAGGTGGGGGACAGGACCGCGAAGCTTTCTTT	CASSLGGGQDREAFF
TRBD1	TRBV19	TRBJ2-5	TGTGCCAGTAGTCCCCACCTTACGGGACAGGGGAGGGAGACCCAGTACTTC	CASSPHLTGQGRETQYF
.	TRBV25-1	TRBJ1-1	TGTGCCAGCAGTGACAGGGCGGGGAGGGAAGCTTTCTTT	CASSDRAGREAFF
.	TRBV7-8	TRBJ1-2	TGTGCCAGCAGCTTAACATACAGGGCTCCAGTTTCCAATTTCTATGGCTACACCTTC	CASSLTYRAPVSNFYGYTF
.	TRBV25-1	TRBJ2-7	TGTGCCAGCAGGCCGGGACATAGCTCCTACGGGCAGTACTTC	CASRPGHSSYGQYF
TRBD1	TRBV5-1	TRBJ1-2	TGCGCCAGCAGCTTTGACAGGGGCATTAACTATGGCTACACCTTC	CASSFDRGINYGYTF
.	TRBV7-6	TRBJ1-1	TGTGCCAGCAGCTTAGTAGGGGCAGCGCCGAACACTGAAGCTTTCTTT	CASSLVGAAPNTEAFF
.	TRBV18	TRBJ2-3	TGTGCCAGCTCAAACCGGGACACAAGTACAGATACGCAGTATTTT	CASSNRDTSTDTQYF
.	TRBV19	TRBJ1-5	TGTGCCAGTAGTATTATAGTTGGCAATCAGCCCCAGCATTTT	CASSIIVGNQPQHF
.	TRBV7-2	TRBJ1-5	TGTGCCAGCAGCTACGGTTTCAATCAGCCCCAGCATTTT	CASSYGFNQPQHF
TRBD1	TRBV10-2	TRBJ2-7	TGCGCCAGCTGCCGGGACAGTCCTATATTATACGAGCAGTACTTC	CASCRDSPILYEQYF
.	TRBV9	TRBJ2-7	TGTGCCAGCAGCGTAGCTGCGGGGGCCATCTACGAGCAGTACTTC	CASSVAAGAIYEQYF
TRBD1	TRBV7-9	TRBJ1-1	TGTGCCAGCAGCTGGACAGGCTTATACACTGAAGCTTTCTTT	CASSWTGLYTEAFF
.	TRBV27	TRBJ2-1	TGTGCCAGCAGTCCGGAGGGGAATCCGAGCTCCTACAATGAGCAGTTCTTC	CASSPEGNPSSYNEQFF
.	TRBV19	TRBJ2-1	TGTGCCAGTACACAGACAGGCCAGGGGAATGAGCAGTTCTTC	CASTQTGQGNEQFF
.	TRBV7-6	TRBJ1-3	TGTGCCAGCAGCTTAGCGTCGCAGTATGCTGGAAACACCATATATTTT	CASSLASQYAGNTIYF
TRBD1	TRBV2	TRBJ1-2	TGTGCCAGCAGTGAGTGGGACAGGAGTGGCTCCAATGGCTACACCTTC	CASSEWDRSGSNGYTF
TRBD1	TRBV5-4	TRBJ1-1	TGTGCCAGCAGGGACCCCAGGGGGGTGGGCACTGAAGCTTTCTTT	CASRDPRGVGTEAFF
.	TRBV10-1	TRBJ2-1	TGCGCCAGCAGCAAAGCGGGACAAGTCAATGAGCAGTTCTTC	CASSKAGQVNEQFF
TRBD1	TRBV4-1	TRBJ1-4	TGCGCCAGCAGCCCATCTCGGACAGGCGGTACCACTAATGAAAAACTGTTTTTT	CASSPSRTGGTTNEKLFF
TRBD2	TRBV6-1	TRBJ2-1	TGTGCCAGCCAAAGCGGGTGGGGGGGAGGCAATGAGCAGTTCTTC	CASQSGWGGGNEQFF
.	TRBV10-3	TRBJ1-1	TGTGCCATCAGTCGGGACACCTCAAACACTGAAGCTTTCTTT	CAISRDTSNTEAFF
.	TRBV27	TRBJ1-6	TGTGCCAGCAGTTTAAAGGGGGCCTATAATTCACCCCTCCACTTT	CASSLKGAYNSPLHF
.	TRBV30	TRBJ2-5	TGTGCCTTCGACAGGTCGGCCCCTATGGGGGAGCAGTACTTC	CAFDRSAPMGEQYF
.	TRBV7-3	TRBJ2-7	TGTGCCAGCAGCTTACGGGGAAGTTCCGACTACGAGCAGTACTTC	CASSLRGSSDYEQYF
.	TRBV18	TRBJ2-2	TGTGCCAGCTCACGAGCCTTAGGACTGAACACCGGGGAGCTGTTTTTT	CASSRALGLNTGELFF